The entry below gives a single T cell receptor (beta chain) sequence along with its context. Its antigen remains unknown. The data were obtained in a study of cytomegalovirus exposure and HLA in healthy donors. Broader study findings: According to reports, the classifier identified cytomegalovirus status with high specificity and sensitivity.

The donors comprised healthy bone marrow donors. PCR employed 60 Vbeta and 13 Jbeta primers. Profiled with immunoSEQ multiplex PCR; TCRdb holds only in-frame clones, not every one. The profile covers about 160,000 clones, with 65% to 85% appearing a single time and roughly 6.3% taken by the ten largest. This CDR3 has 16 residues. The V gene's germline CDR1 is MNHEY and CDR2 SMNVEV (reference sequence). V lost 6 bases to trimming and J lost 3 bases; unmatched junction nucleotides: 13. This receptor was taken from a male donor in good health and CMV-seropositive. The V and J genes are TRBV27 and TRBJ2-7; 8 bases are a match to TRBD2. The sequencing input was PBMCs. The CDR3 DNA sequence: TGTGCCAGCAGGGGACCTTCCGGGAGGGCCCTCTACGAGCAGTACTTC. Amino acids: CASRGPSGRALYEQYF.